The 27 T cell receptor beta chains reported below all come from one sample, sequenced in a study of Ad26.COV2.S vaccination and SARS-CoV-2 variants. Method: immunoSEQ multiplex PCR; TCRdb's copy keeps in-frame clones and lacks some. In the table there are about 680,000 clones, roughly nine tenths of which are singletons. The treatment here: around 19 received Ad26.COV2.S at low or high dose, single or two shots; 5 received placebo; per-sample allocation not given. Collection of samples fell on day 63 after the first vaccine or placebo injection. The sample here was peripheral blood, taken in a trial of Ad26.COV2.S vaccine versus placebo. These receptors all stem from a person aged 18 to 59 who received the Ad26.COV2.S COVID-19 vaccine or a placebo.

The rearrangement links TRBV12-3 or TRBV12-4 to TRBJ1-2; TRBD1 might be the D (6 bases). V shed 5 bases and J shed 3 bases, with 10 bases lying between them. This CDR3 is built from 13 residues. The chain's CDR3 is CASSPGQHYGYTF. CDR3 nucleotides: TGTGCCAGCAGTCCTGGACAGCACTATGGCTACACCTTC.

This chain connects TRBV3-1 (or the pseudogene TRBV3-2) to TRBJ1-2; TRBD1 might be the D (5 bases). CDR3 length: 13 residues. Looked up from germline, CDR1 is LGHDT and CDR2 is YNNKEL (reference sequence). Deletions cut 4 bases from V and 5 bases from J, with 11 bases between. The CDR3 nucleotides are TGTGCCAGCAGCCCTACAGGAGTTTATGGCTACACCTTC. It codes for CASSPTGVYGYTF.

DNA for the CDR3: TGTGCCAGCACTAAAGGGATGGGCTACAATGAGCAGTTCTTC. Residues: CASTKGMGYNEQFF. The rearrangement joins TRBV6-5 to TRBJ2-1, with unresolved D. This CDR3 is built from 14 residues. Between the trimmed V and J ends, which lost 7 bases and 3 bases, there was a span of 13 bases. The germline V gene has CDR1 MNHEY and CDR2 SVGAGI.

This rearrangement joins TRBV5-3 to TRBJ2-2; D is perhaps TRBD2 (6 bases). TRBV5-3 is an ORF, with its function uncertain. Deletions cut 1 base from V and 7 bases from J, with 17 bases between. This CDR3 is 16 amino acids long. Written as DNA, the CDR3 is TGTGCCAGAAGCTTGACTCGCCGACTAGAGGGCGGGGAGCTGTTTTTT. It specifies CARSLTRRLEGGELFF.

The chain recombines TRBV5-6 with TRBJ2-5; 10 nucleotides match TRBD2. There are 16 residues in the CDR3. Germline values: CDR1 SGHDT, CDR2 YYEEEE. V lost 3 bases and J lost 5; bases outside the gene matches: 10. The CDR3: CASSWGLAGGGETQYF. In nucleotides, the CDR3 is TGTGCCAGCAGCTGGGGGTTAGCGGGAGGAGGGGAGACCCAGTACTTC.

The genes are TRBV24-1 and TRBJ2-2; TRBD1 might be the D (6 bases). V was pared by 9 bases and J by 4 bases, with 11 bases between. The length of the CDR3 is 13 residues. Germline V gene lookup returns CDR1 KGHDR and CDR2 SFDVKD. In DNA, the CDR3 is TGTGCCACCGAGGCAGGGGTCACCGGGGAGCTGTTTTTT. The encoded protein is CATEAGVTGELFF.

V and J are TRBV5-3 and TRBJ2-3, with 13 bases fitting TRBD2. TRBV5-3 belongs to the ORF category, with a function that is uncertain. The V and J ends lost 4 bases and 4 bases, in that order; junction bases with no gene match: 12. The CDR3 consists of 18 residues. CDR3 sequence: CARSKWGLAGRGADTQYF. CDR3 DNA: TGTGCCAGAAGCAAGTGGGGACTAGCGGGGCGGGGTGCAGATACGCAGTATTTT.

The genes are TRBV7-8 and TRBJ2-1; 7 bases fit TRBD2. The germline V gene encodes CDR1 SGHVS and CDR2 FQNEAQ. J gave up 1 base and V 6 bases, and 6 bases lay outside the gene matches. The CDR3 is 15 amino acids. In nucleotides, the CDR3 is TGTGCCAGCAGACCTGAGCGGGGTTCCTACAATGAGCAGTTCTTC. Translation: CASRPERGSYNEQFF.

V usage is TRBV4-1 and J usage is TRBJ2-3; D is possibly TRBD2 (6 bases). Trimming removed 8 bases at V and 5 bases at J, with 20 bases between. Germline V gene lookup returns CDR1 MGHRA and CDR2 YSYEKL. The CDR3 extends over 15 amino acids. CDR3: CASGRSVVGRDTQYF. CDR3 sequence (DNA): TGCGCCAGCGGCCGGAGCGTCGTCGGGAGAGATACGCAGTATTTT.

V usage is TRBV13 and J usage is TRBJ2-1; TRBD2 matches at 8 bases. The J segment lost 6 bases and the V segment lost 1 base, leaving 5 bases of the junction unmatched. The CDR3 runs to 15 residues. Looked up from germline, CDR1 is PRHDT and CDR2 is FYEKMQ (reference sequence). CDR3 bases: TGTGCCAGCAGCTTAGCTAGCGGGCACCTCAATGAGCAGTTCTTC. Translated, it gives CASSLASGHLNEQFF.

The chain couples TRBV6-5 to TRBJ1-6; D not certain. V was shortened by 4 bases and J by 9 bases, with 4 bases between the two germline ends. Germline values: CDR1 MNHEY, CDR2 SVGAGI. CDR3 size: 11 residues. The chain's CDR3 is CASSSGSPLHF. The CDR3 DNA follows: TGTGCCAGCAGTTCGGGTTCACCCCTCCACTTT.

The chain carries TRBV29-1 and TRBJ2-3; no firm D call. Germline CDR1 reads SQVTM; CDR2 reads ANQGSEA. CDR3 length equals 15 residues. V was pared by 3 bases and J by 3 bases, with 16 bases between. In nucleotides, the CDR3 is TGCAGCGTTGATCTGATCGGAGAAGGGACAGATACGCAGTATTTT. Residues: CSVDLIGEGTDTQYF.

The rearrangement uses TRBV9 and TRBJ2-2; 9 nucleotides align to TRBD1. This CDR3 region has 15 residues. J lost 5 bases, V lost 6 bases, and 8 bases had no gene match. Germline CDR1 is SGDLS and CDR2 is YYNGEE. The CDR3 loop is CASTYGDRETGELFF. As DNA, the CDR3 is TGTGCCAGCACCTACGGGGACAGGGAAACCGGGGAGCTGTTTTTT.

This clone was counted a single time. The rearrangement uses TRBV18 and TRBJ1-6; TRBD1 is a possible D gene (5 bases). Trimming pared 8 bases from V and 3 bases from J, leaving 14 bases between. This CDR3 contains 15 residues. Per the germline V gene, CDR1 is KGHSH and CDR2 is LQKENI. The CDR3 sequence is CASTQGADYNSPLHF. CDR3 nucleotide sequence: TGTGCCAGCACACAAGGGGCGGACTATAATTCACCCCTCCACTTT.

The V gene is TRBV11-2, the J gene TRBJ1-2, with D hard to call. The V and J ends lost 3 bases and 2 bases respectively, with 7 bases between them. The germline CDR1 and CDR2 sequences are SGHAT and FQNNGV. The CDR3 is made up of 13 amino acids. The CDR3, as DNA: TGTGCCAGCAGCTTCCAGGTGAACTATGGCTACACCTTC. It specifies CASSFQVNYGYTF.

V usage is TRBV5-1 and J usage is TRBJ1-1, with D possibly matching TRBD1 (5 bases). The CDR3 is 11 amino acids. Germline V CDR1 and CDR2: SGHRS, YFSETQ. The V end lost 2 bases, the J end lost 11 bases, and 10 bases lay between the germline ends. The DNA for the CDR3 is TGCGCCAGCAGCTTAAACAGGAAGGCTTTCTTT. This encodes CASSLNRKAFF.

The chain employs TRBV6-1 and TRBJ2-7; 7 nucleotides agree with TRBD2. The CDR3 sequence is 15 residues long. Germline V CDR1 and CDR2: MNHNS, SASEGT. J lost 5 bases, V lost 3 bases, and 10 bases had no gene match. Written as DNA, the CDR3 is TGTGCCAGCAGTGAGGCGGGCGGGAGTGTCGACGAGCAGTACTTC. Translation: CASSEAGGSVDEQYF.

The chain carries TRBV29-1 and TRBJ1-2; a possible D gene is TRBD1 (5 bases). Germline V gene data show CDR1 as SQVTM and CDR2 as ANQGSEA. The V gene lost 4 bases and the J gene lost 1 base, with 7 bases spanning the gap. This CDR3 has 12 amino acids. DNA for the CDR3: TGCAGCGTTGCAGACAGTAACTATGGCTACACCTTC. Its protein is CSVADSNYGYTF.

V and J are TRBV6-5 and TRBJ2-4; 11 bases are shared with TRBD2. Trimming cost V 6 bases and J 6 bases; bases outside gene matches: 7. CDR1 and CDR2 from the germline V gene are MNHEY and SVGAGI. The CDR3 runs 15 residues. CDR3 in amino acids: CASRSRTSGLNIQYF. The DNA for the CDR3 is TGTGCCAGCAGATCCCGGACTAGCGGGCTAAACATTCAGTACTTC.

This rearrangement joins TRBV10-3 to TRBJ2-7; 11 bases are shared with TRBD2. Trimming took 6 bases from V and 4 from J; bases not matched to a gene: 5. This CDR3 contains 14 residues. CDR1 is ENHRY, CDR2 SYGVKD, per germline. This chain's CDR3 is CAIRGTSGRYEQYF. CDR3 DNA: TGTGCCATCAGGGGGACTAGCGGAAGATACGAGCAGTACTTC.

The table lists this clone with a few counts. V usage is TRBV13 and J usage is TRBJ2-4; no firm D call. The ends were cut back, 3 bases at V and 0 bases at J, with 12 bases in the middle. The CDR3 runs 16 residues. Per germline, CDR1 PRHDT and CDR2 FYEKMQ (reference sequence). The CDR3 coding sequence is TGTGCCAGCAGCTTGAGTAGAGCCCTAGCCAAAAACATTCAGTACTTC. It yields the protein CASSLSRALAKNIQYF.

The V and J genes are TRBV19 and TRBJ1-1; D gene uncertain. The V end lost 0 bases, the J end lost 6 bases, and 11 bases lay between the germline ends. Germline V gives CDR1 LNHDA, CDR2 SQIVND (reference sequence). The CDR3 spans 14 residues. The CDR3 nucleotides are TGTGCCAGTAGTATAGATAGCACAGTCTCTGAAGCTTTCTTT. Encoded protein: CASSIDSTVSEAFF.

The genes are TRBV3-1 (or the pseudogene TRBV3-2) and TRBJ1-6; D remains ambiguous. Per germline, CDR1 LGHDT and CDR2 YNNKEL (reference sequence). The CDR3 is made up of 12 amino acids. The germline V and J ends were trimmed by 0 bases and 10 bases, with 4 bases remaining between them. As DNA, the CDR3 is TGTGCCAGCAGCCAAGATCGCTCACCCCTCCACTTT. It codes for CASSQDRSPLHF.

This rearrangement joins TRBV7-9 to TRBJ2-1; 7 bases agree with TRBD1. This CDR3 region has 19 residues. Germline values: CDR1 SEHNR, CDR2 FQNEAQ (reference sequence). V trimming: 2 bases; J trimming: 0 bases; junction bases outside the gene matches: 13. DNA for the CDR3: TGTGCCAGCAGCTTAACTCCCGTCCGACAGGGAAGCTCCTACAATGAGCAGTTCTTC. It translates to CASSLTPVRQGSSYNEQFF. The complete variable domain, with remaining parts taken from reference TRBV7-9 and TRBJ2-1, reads DTGVSQNPRHKITKRGQNVTFRCDPISEHNRLYWYRQTLGQGPEFLTYFQNEAQLEKSRLLSDRFSAERPKGSFSTLEIQRTEQGDSAMYLCASSLTPVRQGSSYNEQFFGPGTRLTVL.

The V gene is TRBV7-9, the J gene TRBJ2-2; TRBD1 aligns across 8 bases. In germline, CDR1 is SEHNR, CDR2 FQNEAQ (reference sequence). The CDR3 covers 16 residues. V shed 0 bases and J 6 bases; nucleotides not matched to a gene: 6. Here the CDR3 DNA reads TGTGCCAGCAGCTTAGCGGACAGGGCGCGCCCCGGGGAGCTGTTTTTT. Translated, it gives CASSLADRARPGELFF.

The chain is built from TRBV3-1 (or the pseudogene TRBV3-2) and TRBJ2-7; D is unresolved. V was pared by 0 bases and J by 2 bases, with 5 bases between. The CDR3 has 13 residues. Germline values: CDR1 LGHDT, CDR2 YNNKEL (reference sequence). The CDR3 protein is CASSQDRTYEQYF. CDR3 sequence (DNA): TGTGCCAGCAGCCAAGACAGAACCTACGAGCAGTACTTC.

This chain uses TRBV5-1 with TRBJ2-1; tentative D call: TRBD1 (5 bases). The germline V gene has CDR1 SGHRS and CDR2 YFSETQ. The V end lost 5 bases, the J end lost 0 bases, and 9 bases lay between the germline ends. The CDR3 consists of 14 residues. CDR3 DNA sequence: TGCGCCAGCAGTTATGACAGCTCCTACAATGAGCAGTTCTTC. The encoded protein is CASSYDSSYNEQFF.